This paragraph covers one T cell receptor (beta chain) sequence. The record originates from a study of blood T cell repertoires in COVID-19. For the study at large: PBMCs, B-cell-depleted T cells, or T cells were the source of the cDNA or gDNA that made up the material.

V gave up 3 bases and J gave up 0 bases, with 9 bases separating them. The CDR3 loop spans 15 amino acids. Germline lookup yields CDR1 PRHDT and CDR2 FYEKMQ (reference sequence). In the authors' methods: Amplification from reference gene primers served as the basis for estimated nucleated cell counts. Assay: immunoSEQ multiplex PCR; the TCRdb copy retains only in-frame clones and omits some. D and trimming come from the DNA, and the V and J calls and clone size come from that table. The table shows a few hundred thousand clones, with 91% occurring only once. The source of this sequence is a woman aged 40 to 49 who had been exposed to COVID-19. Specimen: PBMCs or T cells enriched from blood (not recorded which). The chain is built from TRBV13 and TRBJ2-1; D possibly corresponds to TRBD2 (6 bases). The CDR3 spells CASSFAEGSYNEQFF. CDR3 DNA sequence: TGTGCCAGCAGCTTCGCGGAGGGCTCCTACAATGAGCAGTTCTTC.